The clone carrying this T cell receptor (beta chain) was counted once. Its antigen is not known. The CDR3 is 16 amino acids. The germline V gene encodes CDR1 LNHDA and CDR2 SQIVND (reference sequence). The V end was cut by 6 bases, the J end by 4 bases, with 19 bases between. The method was immunoSEQ multiplex PCR; TCRdb's version includes in-frame clones alone and lacks a portion of them. The repertoire holds 150,000 to 200,000 clones, with around nine tenths as singletons. The sample is drawn from a study of T cell responses to AZD1222 COVID-19 vaccine. Notes on the study in general: Spike was spanned by vaccine-associated CD4 TCRs, which were dominant at 160-218 and 743-854.

This clonotype originated in an adult who received the AZD1222 COVID-19 vaccine. Sequences were derived from peripheral blood, sampled 28 days after the second AZD1222 dose. This chain links TRBV19 with TRBJ1-5, with D perhaps matching TRBD1 (5 bases). CDR3 DNA sequence: TGTGCCAGTAGCCGAGGCAGTGGGACCGATAATCAGCCCCAGCATTTT. Protein: CASSRGSGTDNQPQHF.